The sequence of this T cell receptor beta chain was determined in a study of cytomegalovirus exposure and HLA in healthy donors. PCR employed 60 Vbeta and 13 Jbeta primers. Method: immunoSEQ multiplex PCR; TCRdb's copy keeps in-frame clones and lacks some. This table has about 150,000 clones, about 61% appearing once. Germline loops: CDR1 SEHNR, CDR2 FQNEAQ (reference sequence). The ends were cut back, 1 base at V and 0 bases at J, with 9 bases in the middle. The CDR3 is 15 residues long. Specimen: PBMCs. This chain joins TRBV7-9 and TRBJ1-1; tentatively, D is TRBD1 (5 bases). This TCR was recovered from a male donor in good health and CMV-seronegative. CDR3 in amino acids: CASSLETAMNTEAFF. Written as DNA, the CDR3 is TGTGCCAGCAGCTTAGAGACAGCTATGAACACTGAAGCTTTCTTT.